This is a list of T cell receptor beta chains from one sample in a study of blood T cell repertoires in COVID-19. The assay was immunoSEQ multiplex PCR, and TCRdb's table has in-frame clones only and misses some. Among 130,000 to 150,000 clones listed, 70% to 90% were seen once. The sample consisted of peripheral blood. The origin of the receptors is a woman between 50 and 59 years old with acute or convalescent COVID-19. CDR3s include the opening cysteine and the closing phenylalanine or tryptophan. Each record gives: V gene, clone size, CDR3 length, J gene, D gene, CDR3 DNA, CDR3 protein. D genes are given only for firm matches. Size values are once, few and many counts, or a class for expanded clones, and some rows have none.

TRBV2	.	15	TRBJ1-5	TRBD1	TGTGCCAGCAGTGAAGCCAGGGGGGACAATCAGCCCCAGCATTTT	CASSEARGDNQPQHF
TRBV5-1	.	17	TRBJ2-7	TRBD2	TGCGCCAGCAGCTTGTGGGCTAGCGGGGATACCCACTACGAGCAGTACTTC	CASSLWASGDTHYEQYF
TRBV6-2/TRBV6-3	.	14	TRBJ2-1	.	TGTGCCAGCAGTTACTCGAGATCATCGGTTGAGCAGTTCTTC	CASSYSRSSVEQFF
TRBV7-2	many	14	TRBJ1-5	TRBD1	TGTGCCAGCAGCATGACAGGGGGCTATCAGCCCCAGCATTTT	CASSMTGGYQPQHF
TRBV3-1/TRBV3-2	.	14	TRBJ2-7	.	TGTGCCAGCAGCCAAGGTATTTCGGACTCCACGCAGTGCTTC	CASSQGISDSTQCF
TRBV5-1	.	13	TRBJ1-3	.	TGCGCCAGCAGCTGGGGGCCAGGAAACACCATATATTTT	CASSWGPGNTIYF
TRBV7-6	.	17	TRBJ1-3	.	TGTGCCAGCAGCTTAGAGGTGGGGGCCGACTCTGGAAACACCATATATTTT	CASSLEVGADSGNTIYF
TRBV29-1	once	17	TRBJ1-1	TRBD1	TGCAGCGTCCCAAAAACAAGGGCAGGGGGCCTCAACACTGAAGCTTTCTTT	CSVPKTRAGGLNTEAFF
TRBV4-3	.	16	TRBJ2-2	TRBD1	TGCGCCAGCAGCCAAGGGACAGGGGTGGCCACCGGGGAGCTGTTTTTT	CASSQGTGVATGELFF
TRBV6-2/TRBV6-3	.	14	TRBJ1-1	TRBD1	TGTGCCAGCAGCCCCAGGGGGTCGAACACTGAAGCTTTCTTT	CASSPRGSNTEAFF